This TCR beta chain emerged from a study of blood T cell repertoires in COVID-19. Background on the study: COVID-19 samples, acute and convalescent, were from the United States, Italy and Spain.

In assigning cohorts, the study relied on participant-reported clinical history. Germline V lookup: CDR1 SNHLY, CDR2 FYNNEI. Trimming left V 6 bases short and J 7 bases short, with 7 bases between. The CDR3 extends over 11 amino acids. As processed by the authors: Counts of nucleated cells, estimated from reference gene primer amplification, were obtained. The table came from immunoSEQ multiplex PCR; TCRdb's copy has only in-frame clones and leaves some out. The V and J calls and the clone size are those of that table, but D and trimming were determined from the DNA. This sample carries about 200,000 clones, 82% of them seen once, and the ten largest clones take 4% to 6.5%.

The receptor comes from an older woman with acute COVID-19. V gene TRBV2 combines with J gene TRBJ1-5; tentatively, D is TRBD1 (5 bases). Sequenced input: PBMCs or T cells enriched from blood (not recorded which). CDR3 in DNA: TGTGCCAGCAGGGAGGGGCAGCCCCAGCATTTT. This encodes CASREGQPQHF.